The next 10 T cell receptor beta chains were all read from a single sample in a study of blood T cell repertoires in COVID-19. Repertoires were generated with immunoSEQ multiplex PCR, while TCRdb's copy carries only in-frame clones and drops some. The data contain 200,000 to 250,000 clones, around 84% of them singletons. The sample consisted of peripheral blood. These receptors originate from a woman in her seventies with active or convalescent COVID-19.

The chain links TRBV3-1 (or the pseudogene TRBV3-2) to TRBJ2-3, with D perhaps matching TRBD1 (5 bases). CDR1 and CDR2 (germline): LGHDT, YNNKEL (reference sequence). The CDR3 consists of 14 residues. With 0 bases removed from V and 6 bases from J, the gap between germline ends came to 10 bases. The CDR3 DNA reads TGTGCCAGCAGCCAAGATCGGTGGGGCGATACGCAGTATTTT. Translation gives CASSQDRWGDTQYF.

The V and J genes are TRBV3-1 (or the pseudogene TRBV3-2) and TRBJ1-3; 8 bases align to TRBD1. The V gene end was trimmed by 4 bases and the J gene end by 4 bases; junction bases not matched to a gene: 3. The CDR3 runs 14 residues. Germline CDR1 LGHDT, CDR2 YNNKEL (reference sequence). The CDR3 spells CASSLDRGGNTIYF. CDR3 DNA sequence: TGTGCCAGCAGCCTTGACAGGGGCGGAAACACCATATATTTT.

The chain employs TRBV6-8 and TRBJ2-7; 9 bases agree with TRBD2. The V and J ends lost 10 bases and 2 bases, in that order; junction bases with no gene match: 15. This CDR3 comprises 16 residues. Germline V gene sequence: CDR1 MNHGY, CDR2 SAAAGT. CDR3 in amino acids: CAISRGSGGKAYEQYF. The CDR3, as DNA: TGTGCCATCTCACGGGGGAGCGGGGGGAAAGCCTACGAGCAGTACTTC.

This chain connects TRBV6-6 to TRBJ1-1, with D possibly matching TRBD1 (6 bases). CDR1 is MNHNY, CDR2 SVGAGI, per germline (reference sequence). The V gene lost 6 bases and the J gene lost 0 bases, with 17 bases spanning the gap. The CDR3 is 16 amino acids. CDR3 sequence reads: CASRYNADRLNTEAFF. The CDR3 nucleotides are TGTGCCAGCAGATACAACGCCGACAGGTTGAACACTGAAGCTTTCTTT.

This chain connects TRBV18 to TRBJ1-2; no definite D call. The CDR3 loop spans 14 amino acids. The germline V gene encodes CDR1 KGHSH and CDR2 LQKENI. The ends were cut back, 5 bases at V and 4 bases at J, with 14 bases in the middle. The CDR3, as DNA: TGTGCCAGCTCAGCGCCGGAGAAATTCTATGGCTACACCTTC. This codes for CASSAPEKFYGYTF.

Here the CDR3 DNA reads TGTGCCAGCAGTGATCAGGGGGGTAGCAATCAGCCCCAGCATTTT. As protein: CASSDQGGSNQPQHF. The V gene is TRBV6-1, the J gene TRBJ1-5, with 7 bases that match TRBD1. V gave up 3 bases and J gave up 0 bases; unmatched junction bases: 2. This CDR3 has 15 amino acids. Germline CDR1 MNHNS, CDR2 SASEGT.

This clone was picked up one time. The chain links TRBV12-5 to TRBJ1-6, with a possible D match to TRBD1 (6 bases). Germline CDR1 and CDR2: LGHNT and FRNRAP. This CDR3 is 19 amino acids long. V lost 1 base, J lost 5 bases, and 21 bases lay in between. The CDR3 DNA is TGTGCTAGTGGTTTGGGGCCCATGACCCGGGGGGCAGATAATTCACCCCTCCACTTT. This codes for CASGLGPMTRGADNSPLHF.

The CDR3 DNA sequence: TGTGCCAGCAGTCAGATCTCCTCCTACAATGAGCAGTTCTTC. Translation gives CASSQISSYNEQFF. This chain connects TRBV28 to TRBJ2-1; D is uncertain. Germline CDR1 MDHEN, CDR2 SYDVKM. Trimming cost V 5 bases and J 0 bases, with 8 bases left between them. The CDR3 covers 14 residues.

Written as DNA, the CDR3 is TGTGCCAGCAGTTCCCCGGTCGAGGGTGGATATGGCTACACCTTC. As protein: CASSSPVEGGYGYTF. The chain recombines TRBV5-6 with TRBJ1-2; D ambiguous. The CDR3 extends over 15 amino acids. The V gene's germline CDR1 is SGHDT and CDR2 YYEEEE. Trimming took 5 bases from V and 5 from J, leaving 19 bases between them.

The rearrangement uses TRBV18 and TRBJ1-2; the match to TRBD1 covers 9 bases. The germline V gene encodes CDR1 KGHSH and CDR2 LQKENI. V was clipped by 4 bases and J by 6 bases; unmatched bases: 12. CDR3 length: 16 residues. The DNA of the CDR3 is TGTGCCAGCTCACTCACACAGGGGGCCTCGGGGGATGGCTACACCTTC. Translated: CASSLTQGASGDGYTF.